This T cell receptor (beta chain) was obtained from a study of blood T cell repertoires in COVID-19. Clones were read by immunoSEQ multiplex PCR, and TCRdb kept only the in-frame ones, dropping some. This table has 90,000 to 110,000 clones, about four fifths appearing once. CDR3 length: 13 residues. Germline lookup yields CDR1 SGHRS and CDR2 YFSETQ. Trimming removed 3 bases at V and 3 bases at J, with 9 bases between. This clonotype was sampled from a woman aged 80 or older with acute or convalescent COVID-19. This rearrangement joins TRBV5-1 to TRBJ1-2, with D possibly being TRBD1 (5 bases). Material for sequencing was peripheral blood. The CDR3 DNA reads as TGCGCCAGCAGCTCAGGGAAGGACTATGGCTACACCTTC. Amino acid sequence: CASSSGKDYGYTF.